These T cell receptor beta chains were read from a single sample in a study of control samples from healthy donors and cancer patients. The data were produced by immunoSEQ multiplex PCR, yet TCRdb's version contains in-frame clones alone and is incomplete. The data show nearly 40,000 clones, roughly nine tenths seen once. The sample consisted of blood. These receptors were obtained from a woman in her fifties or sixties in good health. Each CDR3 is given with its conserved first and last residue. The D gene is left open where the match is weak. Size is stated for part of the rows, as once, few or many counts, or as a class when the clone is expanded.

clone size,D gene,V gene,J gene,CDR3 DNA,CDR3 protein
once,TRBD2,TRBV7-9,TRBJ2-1,TGTGCCAGCAGCTTAGACGGGGGGGCCTTAAACAATGAGCAGTTCTTC,CASSLDGGALNNEQFF
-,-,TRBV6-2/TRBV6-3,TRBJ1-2,TGTGCCAGCAGTCTACAGGTACTTTATGGCTACACCTTC,CASSLQVLYGYTF
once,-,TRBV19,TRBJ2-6,TGTGCCAGTAGTATAGGAAAAGGACGGAGATCTGGGGCCAACGTCCTGACTTTC,CASSIGKGRRSGANVLTF
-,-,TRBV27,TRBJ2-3,TGTGCCAGCAGTCGCGACACAGATACGCAGTATTTT,CASSRDTDTQYF
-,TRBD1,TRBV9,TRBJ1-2,TGCGCCAGCAGCAACAGGGGGGGGAACTATGGCTACACCTTC,CASSNRGGNYGYTF
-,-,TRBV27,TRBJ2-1,TGTGCCAGCAGCGAACTTAAGGGGGGGCTGGGCAATGAGCAGTTCTTC,CASSELKGGLGNEQFF
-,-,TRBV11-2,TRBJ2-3,TGTGCCAGCAGCGCGGGGTTGAAAGATACGCAGTATTTT,CASSAGLKDTQYF
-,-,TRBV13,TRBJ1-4,TGTGCCAGCAGCTCTTCCAGGGTCCTGGGTGAAAAACTGTTTTTT,CASSSSRVLGEKLFF
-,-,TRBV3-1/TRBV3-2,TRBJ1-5,TGTGCCAGCAGCCATTTTGAGAATCAGCCCCAGCATTTT,CASSHFENQPQHF
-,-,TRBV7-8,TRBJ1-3,TGTGCCAGCAGCTTAGTCTGGGGGGGCGCGGGAAACACCATATATTTT,CASSLVWGGAGNTIYF
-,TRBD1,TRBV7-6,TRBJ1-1,TGTGCCAGCAGCCCAGGGACAGGTTCGATCTCGGCTTTCTTT,CASSPGTGSISAFF
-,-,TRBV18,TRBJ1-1,TGTGCCAGCTCACCAGGATCAGGGGACACTGAAGCTTTCTTT,CASSPGSGDTEAFF
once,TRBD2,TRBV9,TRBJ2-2,TGTGCCAGCAGCGTAATAGCGGGGGGCCTCAACACCGGGGAGCTGTTTTTT,CASSVIAGGLNTGELFF
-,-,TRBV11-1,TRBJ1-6,TGTGCCAGCAGCTTAAATCAACTGAATTCACCCCTCCACTTT,CASSLNQLNSPLHF
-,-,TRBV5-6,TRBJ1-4,TGTGCCAGCAGCTTGAGCTTAATTACCATCGAAAAACTGTTTTTT,CASSLSLITIEKLFF
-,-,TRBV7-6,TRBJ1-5,TGTGCCAGCAGCTTAGGGGTACGTAGCAGAGGGGGTAGCAATCAGCCCCAGCATTTT,CASSLGVRSRGGSNQPQHF
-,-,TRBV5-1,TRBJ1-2,TGCGCCAGCAGGGCAGGGCATAACTATGGCTACACCTTC,CASRAGHNYGYTF
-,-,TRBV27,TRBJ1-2,TGTGCCAGCAGTTTAAAGGGGGGGTATGGTAACTATGGCTACACCTTC,CASSLKGGYGNYGYTF
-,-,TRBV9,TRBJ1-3,TGTGCCAGCAGCCCAGGACGGGATCGCTCTGGAAACACCATATATTTT,CASSPGRDRSGNTIYF
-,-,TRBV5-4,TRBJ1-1,TGTGCCAGCAGCATAGTCGACCCAGGCACTGAAGCTTTCTTT,CASSIVDPGTEAFF
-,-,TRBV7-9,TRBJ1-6,TGTGCCAGCAGCTTAGTGGCAGGGGCTAATTCACCCCTCCACTTT,CASSLVAGANSPLHF
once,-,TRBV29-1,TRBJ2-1,TGCAGCGTTGATTCGGCCCTCTCCTACAATGAGCAGTTCTTC,CSVDSALSYNEQFF
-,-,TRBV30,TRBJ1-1,TGTGCCAGACGACAGGAACTGAACACTGAAGCTTTCTTT,CARRQELNTEAFF
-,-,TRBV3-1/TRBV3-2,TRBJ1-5,TGTGCCAGCAGCCAAGAAGGTCTGGGTTCACCAAATCAGCCCCAGCATTTT,CASSQEGLGSPNQPQHF
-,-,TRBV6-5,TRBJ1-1,TGTGCCAGCAAAGTGGGGACGACTGAAGCTTTCTTT,CASKVGTTEAFF
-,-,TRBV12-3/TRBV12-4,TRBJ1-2,TGTGCCAGCAGTTTAGGCACTAACTATGGCTACACCTTC,CASSLGTNYGYTF
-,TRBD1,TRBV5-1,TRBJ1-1,TGCGCCAGCAGCTCCCGACAGGGGGCTTTGAACACTGAAGCTTTCTTT,CASSSRQGALNTEAFF
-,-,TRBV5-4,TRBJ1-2,TGTGCCAGCAGCAAAACCGAGATCTATGGCTACACCTTC,CASSKTEIYGYTF
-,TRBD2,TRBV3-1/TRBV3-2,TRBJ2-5,TGTGCCAGCAGCCTAGCGGGGGTTCAAGAGACCCAGTACTTC,CASSLAGVQETQYF
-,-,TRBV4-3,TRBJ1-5,TGCGCCAGCAGCCAAGATTTCGGGGGGAGCAATCAGCCCCAGCATTTT,CASSQDFGGSNQPQHF
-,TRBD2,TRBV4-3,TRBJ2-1,TGCGCCAGCAGGGCTACCGGGACTAGCGGGGCCAATGAGCAGTTCTTC,CASRATGTSGANEQFF
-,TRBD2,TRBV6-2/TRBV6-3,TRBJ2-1,TGTGCCAGCAGTTCCCGACTGGGCGGGGGGCTGAGCTCCTACAATGAGCAGTTCTTC,CASSSRLGGGLSSYNEQFF
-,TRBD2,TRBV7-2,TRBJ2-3,TGTGCCAGCAGCTCCCGGGCGGCGGGGGGCACAGATACGCAGTATTTT,CASSSRAAGGTDTQYF
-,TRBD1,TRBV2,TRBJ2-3,TGTGCCAGCAGAGCAAACAGGGGTATTACGGATACGCAGTATTTT,CASRANRGITDTQYF
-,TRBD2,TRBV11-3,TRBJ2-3,TGTGCCAGCAGCTTACTAGCGGGGGGAGATACGCAGTATTTT,CASSLLAGGDTQYF
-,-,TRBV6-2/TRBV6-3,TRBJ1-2,TGTGCCAGCAGTTACTCAGCCGGCAACTATGGCTACACCTTC,CASSYSAGNYGYTF
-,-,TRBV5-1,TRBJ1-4,TGCGCCAGCAGCTTGAAACAGGGAGGCAACGGGGAACTGTTTTTT,CASSLKQGGNGELFF
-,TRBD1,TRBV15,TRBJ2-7,TGTGCCACCAGCATACATGACAGGGGTCCGGACGAGCAGTACTTC,CATSIHDRGPDEQYF
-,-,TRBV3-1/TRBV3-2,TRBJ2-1,TGTGCCAGCAGCCCGGCCGGGGCCTACAATGAGCAGTTCTTC,CASSPAGAYNEQFF
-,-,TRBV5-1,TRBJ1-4,TGCGCCAGCAGCCCCCCTGAATCAACTAATGAAAAACTGTTTTTT,CASSPPESTNEKLFF
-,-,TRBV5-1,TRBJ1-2,TGCGCCAGCAGCTTGGAAGGGAAGCGGAATGGCTACACCTTC,CASSLEGKRNGYTF
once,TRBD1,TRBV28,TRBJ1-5,TGTGCCAGCATAGGACAGGGTCGTCAGCCCCAGCATTTT,CASIGQGRQPQHF
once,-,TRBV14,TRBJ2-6,TGTGCCAGCAGCCCTACTAGAGCCTCTGGGGCCAACGTCCTGACTTTC,CASSPTRASGANVLTF
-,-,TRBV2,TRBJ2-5,TGTGCCAGCAGTCCCACAGGGTCAGGAGAGACCCAGTACTTC,CASSPTGSGETQYF
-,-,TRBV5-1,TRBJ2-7,TGCGCCAGCAGCTTGATTGGTGGCAGGGCCGCGAACGAGCAGTACTTC,CASSLIGGRAANEQYF
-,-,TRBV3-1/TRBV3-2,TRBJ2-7,TGTGCCAGCAGCCAAGCCTACGAGCAGTACTTC,CASSQAYEQYF
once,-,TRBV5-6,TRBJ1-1,TGTGCCAGCAGCTGGACCCTTGGTAACCCTGAAGCTTTCTTT,CASSWTLGNPEAFF
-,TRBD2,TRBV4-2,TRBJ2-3,TGTGCCAGCAGCCAAAACCTAAAACTGACTAGCGGGGTAGGAACAGATACGCAGTATTTT,CASSQNLKLTSGVGTDTQYF
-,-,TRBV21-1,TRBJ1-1,TGTGCCAGCAGCCCCCCGGGGAACCGCGACACTGAAGCTTTCTTT,CASSPPGNRDTEAFF
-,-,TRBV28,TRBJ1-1,TGTGCCAGCTCGTTTACGTCCCAGGGGCGTGAAGCTTTCTTT,CASSFTSQGREAFF
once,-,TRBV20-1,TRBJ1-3,TGCAGTGCTAGTCGCTCTGGAAACACCATATATTTT,CSASRSGNTIYF
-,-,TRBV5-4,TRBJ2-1,TGTGCCAGCAGCTTGGCGCAGGGATCCTACAATGAGCAGTTCTTC,CASSLAQGSYNEQFF
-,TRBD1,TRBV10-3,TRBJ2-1,TGTGCCATCAGCGATACAGGGGCGACCTACAATGAGCAGTTCTTC,CAISDTGATYNEQFF